This T cell receptor (beta chain) was captured by sequencing in a study of OX40 agonist ivuxolimab in advanced cancers. The CDR3 is 15 amino acids. Sequencing was performed with immunoSEQ multiplex PCR; in TCRdb, only in-frame clones are kept and a portion is missing. The sample includes 100,000 or so clones, roughly 90% seen only once; the top ten take 3% to 3.5%. This chain uses TRBV21-1 with TRBJ2-7; TRBD2 is the table's D call, not checked against the DNA. TRBV21-1 is a documented pseudogene. This specimen was CD4+ or CD8+ T cells sorted from blood, taken in a trial of the OX40 agonist ivuxolimab. The clonotype originates from an adult with an advanced solid tumor such as melanoma, head and neck, liver or kidney cancer. CDR3 sequence reads: CARDVASGGPYEQYF. In DNA form, the CDR3 reads TGTGCCAGGGACGTTGCGAGCGGGGGCCCTTACGAGCAGTACTTC.